These 32 T cell receptor beta chains originate from one sample sequenced in a study of T-cell memory formation after mild COVID-19. TCRdb ran MiXCR on the 5' RACE reads and lists one entry per CDR3 protein. The table shows hundreds of thousands of distinct CDR3 sequences, with 19% occurring only once. Material: PBMCs or a T cell subset sorted from them (not recorded which). The receptors come from a man aged 18 to 29 who had mild COVID-19 (a few samples of this study predate the infection). Cell type and time point are not known.

This clonotype was recorded once. The chain employs TRBV29-1 and TRBJ2-3, with 8 bases identical to TRBD1. This CDR3 comprises 16 residues. Unmatched junction bases numbered 14, after V lost 7 bases and J lost 2 bases. Germline CDR1 reads SQVTM; CDR2 reads ANQGSEA. The CDR3 DNA is TGCAGCGACCTGGGTCCGGGACAGGCGTTCACAGATACGCAGTATTTT. It yields the protein CSDLGPGQAFTDTQYF.

V and J are TRBV3-1 and TRBJ1-1, with D perhaps TRBD1 (6 bases). Germline CDR1 and CDR2: LGHDT and YNNKEL (reference sequence). Trimming cost V 1 base and J 11 bases, with 17 bases left between them. This CDR3 region has 14 residues. The CDR3 coding sequence is TGTGCCAGCAGCCAAGTTTCTAAGGGGACAACGGCTTTCTTT. Translating it yields CASSQVSKGTTAFF.

J is TRBJ2-3 and V is TRBV4-3; the D is unclear. This CDR3 spans 15 amino acids. Trimming removed 0 bases from V and 1 base from J, with 8 bases in between. In germline, CDR1 is LGHNA, CDR2 YSLEER. The CDR3 is CASSQDWGRTDTQYF. CDR3 in DNA: TGCGCCAGCAGCCAAGACTGGGGTCGCACAGATACGCAGTATTTT.

This clonotype came up many times. The chain recombines TRBV5-1 with TRBJ1-6; 8 bases map to TRBD1. CDR3 length: 14 residues. V was clipped by 5 bases and J by 8 bases; unmatched bases: 6. Germline CDR1 and CDR2: SGHRS and YFSETQ. The CDR3: CASRSDREYSPLHF. For the CDR3, the DNA is TGCGCCAGCAGATCGGACAGGGAATATTCACCCCTCCACTTT.

The CDR3 DNA sequence: TGCAGCGCTAGTACGGGGAATCAGCCCCAGCATTTT. As protein: CSASTGNQPQHF. V gene TRBV29-1 combines with J gene TRBJ1-5; D ambiguous. This CDR3 has 12 residues. Germline CDR1 SQVTM, CDR2 ANQGSEA. V lost 7 bases and J lost 4, with 11 bases in between.

The chain employs TRBV4-3 and TRBJ2-3; TRBD1 matches at 9 bases. This CDR3 comprises 16 residues. Trimming took 0 bases from V and 0 from J; bases not matched to a gene: 1. The V gene's germline CDR1 is LGHNA and CDR2 YSLEER. CDR3: CASSQDDRGSTDTQYF. The DNA of the CDR3 is TGCGCCAGCAGCCAAGATGACAGGGGGAGCACAGATACGCAGTATTTT.

This chain uses TRBV7-2 with TRBJ2-7; either TRBD1 or TRBD2 may supply D (5 bases each). The CDR3 covers 13 residues. Trimming cost V 5 bases and J 3 bases, with 11 bases left between them. The germline gives CDR1 SGHTA, CDR2 FQGNSA. The CDR3 DNA is TGTGCCAGCAGCCCGGGACGGAACTACGAGCAGTACGTC. The encoded protein is CASSPGRNYEQYV.

This clonotype was counted at least ten times. The chain employs TRBV5-1 and TRBJ1-1; D call uncertain. The CDR3 is 12 amino acids. Germline V gene data show CDR1 as SGHRS and CDR2 as YFSETQ. The V and J ends lost 0 bases and 5 bases respectively, with 5 bases between them. Here the CDR3 DNA reads TGCGCCAGCAGCTTGGTTGGGACTGAAGCTTTCTTT. Its protein is CASSLVGTEAFF.

The J gene is TRBJ2-3, the V gene TRBV5-1; D may correspond to TRBD1 or TRBD2 (6 bases each). CDR1 and CDR2 (germline): SGHRS, YFSETQ. V lost 6 bases and J lost 5, with 16 bases in between. The CDR3 is 14 amino acids. The CDR3 loop reads CASKVRGAVDTQYF. CDR3 bases: TGCGCCAGCAAAGTAAGGGGGGCGGTAGATACGCAGTATTTT.

This clonotype was seen more than once but under ten times. The J gene is TRBJ1-2, the V gene TRBV29-1; D not resolved. The length of the CDR3 is 12 residues. Germline values: CDR1 SQVTM, CDR2 ANQGSEA. Trimming cost V 3 bases and J 3 bases, with 8 bases left between them. As DNA, the CDR3 is TGCAGCGTTGATCACTGGGACTATGGCTACACCTTC. It is translated as CSVDHWDYGYTF. The complete variable domain, with remaining parts taken from reference TRBV29-1 and TRBJ1-2, reads SAVISQKPSRDICQRGTSLTIQCQVDSQVTMMFWYRQQPGQSLTLIATANQGSEATYESGFVIDKFPISRPNLTFSTLTVSNMSPEDSSIYLCSVDHWDYGYTFGSGTRLTVV.

The chain carries TRBV6-2 or TRBV6-3 and TRBJ2-2, with a weak D call TRBD2 (6 bases). Germline CDR1 MNHEY, CDR2 SVGEGT. Trimming removed 2 bases at V and 10 bases at J, with 14 bases between. CDR3 length: 14 amino acids. In nucleotides, the CDR3 is TGTGCCAGCAGTTACCGACTGGAGGGTACGGAGCTGTTTTTT. Its translation: CASSYRLEGTELFF.

This clonotype was counted many times. The chain joins TRBV20-1 to TRBJ1-4; D gene unclear. The CDR3 length is 11 residues. Germline lookup yields CDR1 DFQATT and CDR2 SNEGSKA (reference sequence). Trimming pared 6 bases from V and 13 bases from J, leaving 15 bases between. CDR3 DNA sequence: TGCAGTGCAACCGGGCCCCGCGGACTGTTTTTT. This codes for CSATGPRGLFF.

On this clonotype itself: Mismatch with germline at one junction end may stem from a read error. The chain combines TRBV12-3 or TRBV12-4 with TRBJ1-2, with 10 bases aligning to TRBD1. The CDR3 consists of 15 residues. CDR3 sequence (DNA): TGTGCCAGCAGTCGCCGGGACAGGGGCGGCTATGGCCACACCTTC. Its protein product is CASSRRDRGGYGHTF.

J is TRBJ2-3 and V is TRBV12-3 or TRBV12-4, with TRBD1 matching over 7 bases. The V gene end was trimmed by 5 bases and the J gene end by 4 bases; junction bases not matched to a gene: 9. There are 15 residues in the CDR3. CDR3 bases: TGTGCCAGCAGTCCGAGGACAGGATTGGCAGATACGCAGTATTTT. This sequence encodes CASSPRTGLADTQYF.

V usage is TRBV4-3 and J usage is TRBJ2-7, with 7 nucleotides matching TRBD1. Trimming at V came to 0 bases and at J to 6 bases, leaving 11 bases not matched to a gene. The germline CDR1 and CDR2 sequences are LGHNA and YSLEER. The CDR3 is 16 residues long. The CDR3 nucleotides read TGCGCCAGCAGCCAAGATGGATGGACAGGCGTCGGCGAGCAGTACTTC. It is translated as CASSQDGWTGVGEQYF.

This clonotype was observed at least ten times. The chain is built from TRBV4-3 and TRBJ2-1; D not resolved. Germline lookup yields CDR1 LGHNA and CDR2 YSLEER. The V end was cut by 4 bases, the J end by 4 bases, with 17 bases between. CDR3 length: 16 amino acids. CDR3 protein: CASSPFSDPTYNEQFF. DNA of the CDR3: TGCGCCAGCAGCCCATTCTCGGACCCCACATACAATGAGCAGTTCTTC.

This chain connects TRBV7-2 to TRBJ1-6; possibly TRBD1 for D (5 bases). CDR1 and CDR2 (germline): SGHTA, FQGNSA. The CDR3 runs to 16 residues. The V end lost 2 bases, the J end lost 2 bases, and 10 bases lay between the germline ends. CDR3 DNA sequence: TGTGCCAGCAGCTTAACAGGTGACGCCTATAATTCACCCCTCCACTTT. Protein sequence: CASSLTGDAYNSPLHF.

This clonotype was picked up a small number of times. The rearrangement joins TRBV28 to TRBJ1-6; D call uncertain. Germline lookup yields CDR1 MDHEN and CDR2 SYDVKM. The CDR3 runs 10 residues. Trimming removed 8 bases at V and 17 bases at J, with 13 bases between. The CDR3 DNA reads as TGTGCCAGCGGGAGTCGGGGTTTCCACTTT. This sequence encodes CASGSRGFHF.

This clonotype was detected only a few times. The V gene is TRBV6-2 or TRBV6-3, the J gene TRBJ2-3; tentatively, D is TRBD1 (6 bases). V dropped 6 bases and J dropped 5 bases, with 15 bases sitting between them. Germline V gene lookup returns CDR1 MNHEY and CDR2 SVGEGT. The CDR3 has 14 amino acids. The CDR3 is CASSPLRGIDTQYF. The CDR3 region has the DNA TGTGCCAGCAGCCCCCTCAGGGGAATAGATACGCAGTATTTT.

There are a few counts of this clonotype. At one end, the junction sequence differs from germline, possibly due to a read error. V gene TRBV6-2 or TRBV6-3 combines with J gene TRBJ2-3, with 8 nucleotides matching TRBD2. The CDR3 contains 13 residues. CDR1 is MNHEY and CDR2 is SVGEGT in the germline V gene. DNA for the CDR3: TGTGACAGCAGATCCGGGGGGGCAGATACGCAGTATTTT. This gives the protein CDSRSGGADTQYF.

This clonotype was picked up a small number of times. The chain uses TRBV13 and TRBJ1-1; D gene unclear. Germline V CDR1 and CDR2: PRHDT, FYEKMQ (reference sequence). V gave up 5 bases and J gave up 6 bases, with 10 bases separating them. The CDR3 runs to 12 residues. The CDR3 protein is CASSPFKAEAFF. The CDR3 coding sequence is TGTGCCAGCAGCCCATTTAAGGCTGAAGCTTTCTTT.

This clonotype was detected ten times or more. The chain combines TRBV7-6 with TRBJ2-7; 11 positions match TRBD2. The ends lost 8 bases at V and 0 bases at J; junction bases unmatched: 12. Germline V lookup: CDR1 SGHVS, CDR2 FNYEAQ. The CDR3 is 17 amino acids. The CDR3 loop is CASSRASGGLSSYEQYF. CDR3 DNA sequence: TGTGCCAGCTCTCGTGCTAGCGGGGGGCTAAGCTCCTACGAGCAGTACTTC.

The rearrangement joins TRBV10-3 to TRBJ2-5, with 8 bases matching TRBD2. V trimming: 10 bases; J trimming: 0 bases; junction bases outside the gene matches: 7. The CDR3 loop spans 14 amino acids. Germline V gene data show CDR1 as ENHRY and CDR2 as SYGVKD. The CDR3 coding sequence is TGTGCCACCAGACCGGGAGGGAACCAAGAGACCCAGTACTTC. Its protein is CATRPGGNQETQYF.

This clonotype was seen more than once but under ten times. This chain uses TRBV7-2 with TRBJ2-2; 8 bases are shared with TRBD2. The CDR3 has 15 amino acids. The V gene's germline CDR1 is SGHTA and CDR2 FQGNSA. After removal of 6 bases from V and 2 bases from J, the junction contained 5 bases not matched to a gene. The CDR3 is CASRPGLGNTGELFF. DNA for the CDR3: TGTGCCAGCAGGCCGGGACTAGGCAACACCGGGGAGCTGTTTTTT.

This clonotype was found a few times. V and J are TRBV30 and TRBJ2-3, with 8 bases identical to TRBD2. J was trimmed by 10 bases and V by 6 bases; bases with no gene match: 15. The CDR3 extends over 14 amino acids. The germline gives CDR1 GTSNPN, CDR2 SVGIG (reference sequence). The CDR3 reads CACHGAGARLAQYF. CDR3 sequence (DNA): TGTGCCTGCCACGGAGCGGGGGCCCGCCTAGCGCAGTATTTT.

This clonotype has more than one count but fewer than ten. The chain has TRBV2 and TRBJ2-3; 7 nucleotides match TRBD2. The CDR3 loop spans 15 amino acids. In germline, CDR1 is SNHLY, CDR2 FYNNEI. Trimming took 4 bases from V and 4 from J; bases not matched to a gene: 8. The CDR3 coding sequence is TGTGCCAGCAGTGGGGAAGCGGGGCCTTCAGATACGCAGTATTTT. This codes for CASSGEAGPSDTQYF.

The J gene is TRBJ2-1, the V gene TRBV5-1, with D perhaps being TRBD1 or TRBD2 (5 bases each). Germline V lookup: CDR1 SGHRS, CDR2 YFSETQ. Trimming cost V 2 bases and J 8 bases, with 17 bases left between them. The length of the CDR3 is 15 residues. This CDR3 is CASSLLGKGLDEQFF. In DNA, the CDR3 is TGCGCCAGCAGCTTACTAGGTAAGGGGCTGGATGAGCAGTTCTTC.

This clonotype has more than one count but fewer than ten. This chain links TRBV28 with TRBJ1-4; perhaps TRBD1 as D (5 bases). This CDR3 region has 13 residues. V shed 1 base and J shed 10 bases, with 10 bases lying between them. Germline V gives CDR1 MDHEN, CDR2 SYDVKM. The CDR3 nucleotides read TGTGCCAGCAGTTTATCCCGTGGGGGAAAACTGTTTTTT. It encodes CASSLSRGGKLFF.

This clonotype turned up a few times. The chain joins TRBV7-9 to TRBJ1-1, with 9 bases aligning to TRBD1. This CDR3 comprises 15 residues. The germline V gene has CDR1 SEHNR and CDR2 FQNEAQ (reference sequence). Trimming cost V 4 bases and J 5 bases; bases outside gene matches: 8. The CDR3 protein is CASSWTGAVRTEAFF. As DNA, the CDR3 is TGTGCCAGCAGCTGGACAGGGGCCGTGAGGACTGAAGCTTTCTTT.

This chain uses TRBV5-1 with TRBJ2-5, with a possible D match to TRBD1 (5 bases). The CDR3 is 14 amino acids. V lost 0 bases and J lost 3, with 9 bases in between. Germline CDR1 is SGHRS and CDR2 is YFSETQ. The CDR3 region has the DNA TGCGCCAGCAGCTTGGGGGGCAGGAAAGAGACCCAGTACTTC. Translating gives CASSLGGRKETQYF.

This clonotype was counted between two and nine times. The chain links TRBV9 to TRBJ2-5; weak D call: TRBD2 (5 bases). The ends were cut back, 6 bases at V and 1 base at J, with 13 bases in the middle. Germline V gene lookup returns CDR1 SGDLS and CDR2 YYNGEE. The CDR3 consists of 14 residues. The CDR3 reads CASNPGSPQETQYF. CDR3 bases: TGTGCCAGCAACCCGGGGTCCCCCCAAGAGACCCAGTACTTC.

V usage is TRBV7-8 and J usage is TRBJ2-2; TRBD1 matches at 10 bases. CDR3 length equals 17 residues. Looked up from germline, CDR1 is SGHVS and CDR2 is FQNEAQ. The junction had 4 bases not matched to a gene; V was cut back by 0 bases and J by 3 bases. CDR3 DNA: TGTGCCAGCAGCTTAGCGCGGGGACAGGGGTACACCGGGGAGCTGTTTTTT. Its protein product is CASSLARGQGYTGELFF.